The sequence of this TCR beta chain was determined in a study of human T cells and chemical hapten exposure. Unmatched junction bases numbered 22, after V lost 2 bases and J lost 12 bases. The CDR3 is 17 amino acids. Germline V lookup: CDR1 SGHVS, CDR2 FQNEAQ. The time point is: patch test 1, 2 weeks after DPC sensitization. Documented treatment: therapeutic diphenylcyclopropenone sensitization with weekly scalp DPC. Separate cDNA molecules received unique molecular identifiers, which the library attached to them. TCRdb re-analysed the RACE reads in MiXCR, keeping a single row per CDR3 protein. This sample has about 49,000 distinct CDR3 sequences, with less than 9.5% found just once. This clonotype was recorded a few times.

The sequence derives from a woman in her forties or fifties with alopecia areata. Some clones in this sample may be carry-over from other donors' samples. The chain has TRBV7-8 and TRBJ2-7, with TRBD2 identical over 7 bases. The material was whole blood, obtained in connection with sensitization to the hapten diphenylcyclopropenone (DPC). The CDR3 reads CASSLSEGAGARRLLYF. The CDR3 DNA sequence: TGTGCCAGCAGCTTATCGGAAGGTGCGGGAGCCCGTCGGTTGTTGTACTTC.